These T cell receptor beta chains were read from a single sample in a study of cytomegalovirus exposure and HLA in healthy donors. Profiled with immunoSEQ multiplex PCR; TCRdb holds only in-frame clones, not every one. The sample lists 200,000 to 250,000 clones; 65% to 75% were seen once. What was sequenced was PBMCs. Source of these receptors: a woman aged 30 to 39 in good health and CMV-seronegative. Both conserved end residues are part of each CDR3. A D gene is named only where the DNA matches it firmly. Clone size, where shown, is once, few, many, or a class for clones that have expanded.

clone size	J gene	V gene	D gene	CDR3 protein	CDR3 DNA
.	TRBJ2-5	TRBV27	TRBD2	CASRTFLLADQETQYF	TGTGCCAGCAGGACATTTTTGCTAGCGGATCAAGAGACCCAGTACTTC
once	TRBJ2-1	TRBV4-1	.	CASSQDPYNEQFF	TGCGCCAGCAGCCAAGATCCGTACAATGAGCAGTTCTTC
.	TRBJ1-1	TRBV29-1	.	CSVQSQGRTEAFF	TGCAGCGTCCAATCACAGGGACGTACTGAAGCTTTCTTT
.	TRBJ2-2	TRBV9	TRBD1	CASSVDREQNTGELFF	TGTGCCAGCAGCGTGGACAGGGAACAGAACACCGGGGAGCTGTTTTTT
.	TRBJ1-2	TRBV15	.	CATSRVTNKGGEGYTF	TGTGCCACCAGCAGAGTCACAAATAAGGGAGGGGAAGGCTACACCTTC
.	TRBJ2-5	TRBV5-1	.	CASSLVPGGEETQYF	TGCGCCAGCAGCTTGGTGCCAGGAGGAGAAGAGACCCAGTACTTC
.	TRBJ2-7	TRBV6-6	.	CASSYRVNEQYF	TGTGCCAGCAGTTATCGGGTAAACGAGCAGTACTTC
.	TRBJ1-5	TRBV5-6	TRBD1	CASTSDRGHNQPQHF	TGTGCCAGCACGTCTGACAGGGGGCACAATCAGCCCCAGCATTTT
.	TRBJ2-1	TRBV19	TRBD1	CASSLYSGQEIPLIF	TGTGCCAGTAGTCTCTACTCGGGACAGGAAATTCCACTGATCTTC
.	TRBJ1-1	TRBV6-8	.	CASTPGSTEAFF	TGTGCCAGCACCCCGGGATCCACTGAAGCTTTCTTT
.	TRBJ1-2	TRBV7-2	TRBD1	CASSSPTGVGYTF	TGTGCCAGCAGCTCTCCGACAGGGGTTGGCTACACCTTC
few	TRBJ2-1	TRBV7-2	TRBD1	CASSLTGAGNEQFF	TGTGCCAGCAGCTTGACAGGGGCCGGTAATGAGCAGTTCTTC
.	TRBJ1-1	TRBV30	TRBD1	CAWSGQVGAEAFF	TGTGCCTGGAGCGGACAGGTTGGTGCTGAAGCTTTCTTT
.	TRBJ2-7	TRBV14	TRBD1	CASSQFRDRGVEQYF	TGTGCCAGCAGCCAATTCCGGGACAGGGGCGTCGAGCAGTACTTC
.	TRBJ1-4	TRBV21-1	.	CASSKDERGSEKLFF	TGTGCCAGCAGCAAAGATGAAAGGGGTTCTGAAAAACTGTTTTTT
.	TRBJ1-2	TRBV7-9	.	CASSPAAGASYGYTF	TGTGCCAGCAGCCCGGCGGCAGGGGCGAGCTATGGCTACACCTTC
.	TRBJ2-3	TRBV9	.	CVSSLTSGQSRTDTQYF	TGTGTCAGCAGCCTAACATCCGGACAGAGTCGCACAGATACGCAGTATTTT
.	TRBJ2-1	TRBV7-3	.	CASSPGVNNEQFF	TGTGCCAGCAGCCCGGGGGTCAACAATGAGCAGTTCTTC
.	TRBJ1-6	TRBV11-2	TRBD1	CASSPRDRLNSPLHF	TGTGCCAGCAGCCCCCGGGACAGACTTAATTCACCCCTCCACTTT
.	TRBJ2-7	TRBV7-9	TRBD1	CSSSSTQGAYEQYF	TGTTCCAGCAGCTCTACCCAGGGGGCCTACGAGCAGTACTTC
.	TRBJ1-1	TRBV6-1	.	CASGQGTFF	TGTGCCAGCGGGCAGGGGACTTTCTTT
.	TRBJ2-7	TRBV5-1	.	CASSLGEATYEQYF	TGCGCCAGCAGCTTGGGGGAGGCGACCTACGAGCAGTACTTC
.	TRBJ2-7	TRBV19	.	CAGSTGVGSYEQYF	TGTGCCGGTAGTACGGGGGTCGGCTCCTACGAGCAGTACTTC
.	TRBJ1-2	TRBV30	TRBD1	CAWSFGTGEGYTF	TGTGCCTGGAGTTTCGGGACAGGGGAAGGCTACACCTTC
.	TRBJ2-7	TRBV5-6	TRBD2	CASSFGLAGRGYEQYF	TGTGCCAGCAGCTTCGGACTAGCGGGAAGGGGTTACGAGCAGTACTTC
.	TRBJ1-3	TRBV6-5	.	CASSPRSSGNTIYF	TGTGCCAGCAGTCCTAGGAGTTCGGGAAACACCATATATTTT
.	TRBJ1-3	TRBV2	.	CASRTGSSGNTIYF	TGTGCCAGCAGGACTGGCAGCTCTGGAAACACCATATATTTT
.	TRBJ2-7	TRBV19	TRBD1	CASSRTGISYEQYF	TGTGCCAGTAGCAGGACAGGGATTTCCTACGAGCAGTACTTC
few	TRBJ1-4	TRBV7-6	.	CASRPGHREKLFF	TGTGCCAGCAGGCCGGGACACAGAGAAAAACTGTTTTTT
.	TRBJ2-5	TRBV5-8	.	CASSLTGQQETQYF	TGTGCCAGCAGCTTGACAGGGCAACAAGAGACCCAGTACTTC
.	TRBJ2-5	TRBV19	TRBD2	CASSSAGGLETQYF	TGTGCCAGTTCGTCAGCGGGGGGGCTGGAGACCCAGTACTTC
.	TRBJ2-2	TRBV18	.	CASISGGNGELFF	TGTGCCAGCATTTCCGGGGGAAACGGGGAGCTGTTTTTT
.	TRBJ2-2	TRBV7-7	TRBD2	CASSLASAGANTGELFF	TGTGCTAGCAGCTTAGCCTCTGCGGGGGCGAACACCGGGGAGCTGTTTTTT
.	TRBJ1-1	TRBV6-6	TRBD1	CASSYRGRRTEAFF	TGTGCCAGCAGTTACAGGGGGCGCCGCACTGAAGCTTTCTTT
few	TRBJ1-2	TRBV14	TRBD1	CASSRPGTGYSYGYTF	TGTGCCAGCAGCCGTCCCGGGACAGGGTACAGCTATGGCTACACCTTC
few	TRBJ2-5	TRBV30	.	CAWIPWGGGKTQYF	TGTGCCTGGATACCTTGGGGGGGCGGGAAGACCCAGTACTTC
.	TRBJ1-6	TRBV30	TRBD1	CAWSSGTDNSPLHF	TGTGCCTGGAGTTCGGGGACAGATAATTCACCCCTCCACTTT
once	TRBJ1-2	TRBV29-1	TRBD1	CSAPDREDYGYTF	TGCAGCGCCCCCGACAGGGAAGACTATGGCTACACCTTC
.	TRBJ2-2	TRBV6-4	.	CASSDCSTGELFF	TGTGCCAGCAGTGATTGTAGCACCGGGGAGCTGTTTTTT
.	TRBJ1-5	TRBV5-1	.	CASSSGSNQPQHF	TGCGCCAGCAGCTCCGGGTCGAATCAGCCCCAGCATTTT
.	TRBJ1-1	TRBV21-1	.	CASCDVRGNTEAFF	TGTGCCAGCTGCGATGTCAGGGGAAACACTGAAGCTTTCTTT
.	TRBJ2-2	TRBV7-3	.	CASSLGLYTGELFF	TGTGCCAGCAGCTTGGGACTCTACACCGGGGAGCTGTTTTTT
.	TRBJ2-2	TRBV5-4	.	CASSPRGYAGELFF	TGTGCCAGCAGCCCCAGGGGTTATGCCGGGGAGCTGTTTTTT
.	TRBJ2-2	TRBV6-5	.	CASSPSAGTGELFF	TGTGCCAGCAGCCCCAGTGCGGGCACCGGGGAGCTGTTTTTT
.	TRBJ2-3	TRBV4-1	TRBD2	CASSLVAGGPKDTQYF	TGCGCCAGCAGCCTAGTAGCGGGAGGGCCAAAAGATACGCAGTATTTT
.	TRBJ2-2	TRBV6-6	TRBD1	CASSAGQGAGELFF	TGTGCCAGCAGTGCTGGACAGGGGGCCGGGGAGCTGTTTTTT
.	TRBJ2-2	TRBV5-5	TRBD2	CASSLSGRGTGELFF	TGTGCCAGCAGCTTAAGCGGGAGGGGGACCGGGGAGCTGTTTTTT
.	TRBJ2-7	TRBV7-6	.	CASSSGAGGIYEQYF	TGTGCCAGCAGCTCCGGGGCCGGGGGTATCTACGAGCAGTACTTC